These 31 T cell receptor beta chains came from one sample sequenced in a study of cytomegalovirus exposure and HLA in healthy donors. Amplification used 60 Vbeta primers and 13 Jbeta primers. Sequencing used immunoSEQ multiplex PCR; TCRdb keeps in-frame clones, though not all of them. The sample lists over 150,000 clones; more than 75% were seen once. Sequencing was performed on PBMCs. These receptors all come from a man aged 30 to 39 in good health and CMV-seropositive.

This clone was observed once. This chain connects TRBV28 to TRBJ2-7; 10 bases line up with TRBD1. Unmatched junction bases numbered 5, after V lost 9 bases and J lost 6 bases. The germline V gene encodes CDR1 MDHEN and CDR2 SYDVKM. The CDR3 extends over 12 amino acids. CDR3 region: CASSGTGAEQYF. The CDR3 coding sequence is TGTGCCAGTTCCGGGACAGGGGCCGAGCAGTACTTC.

In its sample, this clone was seen once. This sequence joins TRBV7-6 and TRBJ2-5; D not certain. The CDR3 totals 15 residues. The germline gives CDR1 SGHVS, CDR2 FNYEAQ. Trimming cost V 0 bases and J 5 bases, with 13 bases left between them. The CDR3 bases are TGTGCCAGCAGCTTAGCGCAGGCCAATTGGGAGACCCAGTACTTC. It yields the protein CASSLAQANWETQYF. The full variable domain, with the rest looked up from reference TRBV7-6 and TRBJ2-5, is GAGVSQSPRYKVTKRGQDVALRCDPISGHVSLYWYRQALGQGPEFLTYFNYEAQQDKSGLPNDRFSAERPEGSISTLTIQRTEQRDSAMYRCASSLAQANWETQYFGPGTRLLVL.

The J gene is TRBJ1-1, the V gene TRBV7-9; D is possibly TRBD1 (5 bases). Germline CDR1 is SEHNR and CDR2 is FQNEAQ (reference sequence). CDR3 length: 12 amino acids. Trimming left V 5 bases short and J 1 base short, with 5 bases between. DNA of the CDR3: TGTGCCAGCAGCGACAGGAACACTGAAGCTTTCTTT. Encoded protein: CASSDRNTEAFF.

The chain uses TRBV9 and TRBJ2-3; D unresolved. From germline, CDR1 is SGDLS and CDR2 YYNGEE. V was pared by 4 bases and J by 4 bases, with 10 bases between. The CDR3 has 13 residues. The CDR3 loop is CASSRFSSDTQYF. CDR3 sequence (DNA): TGTGCCAGCAGCAGGTTTAGCTCAGATACGCAGTATTTT.

V and J are TRBV10-3 and TRBJ1-2; the match to TRBD1 covers 7 bases. V shed 11 bases and J 2 bases; nucleotides not matched to a gene: 5. Germline assignment: CDR1 ENHRY and CDR2 SYGVKD. This CDR3 contains 12 residues. The CDR3 DNA reads TGTGCCGTAGACAGGGCCAACTATGGCTACACCTTC. Its protein is CAVDRANYGYTF.

The chain carries TRBV29-1 and TRBJ2-7, with TRBD2 matching 9 bases. V lost 7 bases and J lost 2; bases outside the gene matches: 9. CDR1 is SQVTM, CDR2 ANQGSEA, per germline. This CDR3 is 14 amino acids long. The CDR3, as DNA: TGCAGCGCCCTTTCGCTAGCGGGAACCTACGAGCAGTACTTC. It yields the protein CSALSLAGTYEQYF.

The chain carries TRBV28 and TRBJ1-4, with TRBD1 identical over 11 bases. The V and J ends lost 5 bases and 0 bases, in that order; junction bases with no gene match: 8. Per the germline V gene, CDR1 is MDHEN and CDR2 is SYDVKM. This CDR3 is built from 18 residues. The CDR3 nucleotides are TGTGCCAGCAGTGTCCCGGGACAGGGGGTTGCAACTAATGAAAAACTGTTTTTT. Amino acid sequence: CASSVPGQGVATNEKLFF.

CDR3 sequence reads: CASSLRGQGKNEIYEQYF. DNA for the CDR3: TGTGCCAGCAGCCTACGAGGACAGGGAAAGAATGAAATCTACGAGCAGTACTTC. This rearrangement joins TRBV7-3 to TRBJ2-7, with 8 bases that match TRBD1. In germline, CDR1 is SGHTA, CDR2 FQGTGA. The CDR3 has 18 residues. The junction had 18 bases not matched to a gene; V was cut back by 5 bases and J by 3 bases.

The chain carries TRBV5-6 and TRBJ2-1, with 14 bases fitting TRBD2. The J segment lost 7 bases and the V segment lost 3 bases, leaving 3 bases of the junction unmatched. Germline values: CDR1 SGHDT, CDR2 YYEEEE. The CDR3 sequence is 15 residues long. As DNA, the CDR3 is TGTGCCAGCAGCTCGACTAGCGGGGGGGGGAATGAGCAGTTCTTC. It encodes CASSSTSGGGNEQFF.

This chain joins TRBV5-1 and TRBJ1-5, with D hard to call. The CDR3 is made up of 14 amino acids. V lost 4 bases to trimming and J lost 5 bases, with 13 bases between them. CDR1 is SGHRS, CDR2 YFSETQ, per germline. This chain's CDR3 is CASSVSGGHQPQHF. In DNA, the CDR3 is TGCGCCAGCAGCGTCTCTGGAGGGCATCAGCCCCAGCATTTT.

The table lists this clone with a count of one. The chain uses TRBV18 and TRBJ2-2; no firm D call. The CDR3 totals 14 residues. In germline, CDR1 is KGHSH, CDR2 LQKENI. Deletions cut 3 bases from V and 3 bases from J, with 8 bases between. In nucleotides, the CDR3 is TGTGCCAGCTCACCTTACCAGGACACCGGGGAGCTGTTTTTT. Translated: CASSPYQDTGELFF.

This clone was picked up a small number of times. V is TRBV5-4 and J is TRBJ2-2; D is possibly TRBD1 (5 bases). Germline CDR1 and CDR2: SGHNT and YYREEE (reference sequence). The length of the CDR3 is 16 residues. With 4 bases removed from V and 0 bases from J, the gap between germline ends came to 13 bases. This CDR3 is CASSPPPGTNTGELFF. The CDR3 coding sequence is TGTGCCAGCAGCCCCCCCCCAGGGACGAACACCGGGGAGCTGTTTTTT. Full variable domain (missing parts from reference TRBV5-4 and TRBJ2-2): ETGVTQSPTHLIKTRGQQVTLRCSSQSGHNTVSWYQQALGQGPQFIFQYYREEENGRGNFPPRFSGLQFPNYSSELNVNALELDDSALYLCASSPPPGTNTGELFFGEGSRLTVL.

V gene TRBV4-1 combines with J gene TRBJ1-2; TRBD1 matches at 8 bases. V lost 4 bases to trimming and J lost 0 bases; unmatched junction nucleotides: 4. In germline, CDR1 is MGHRA, CDR2 YSYEKL. The length of the CDR3 is 15 residues. The CDR3 loop reads CASSPGQGPNYGYTF. The CDR3 nucleotides are TGCGCCAGCAGCCCCGGACAGGGCCCTAACTATGGCTACACCTTC.

CDR3 nucleotide sequence: TGTGCCAGCAGTTTTACAGGGGAATCGGCTGAAAAACTGTTTTTT. Protein product: CASSFTGESAEKLFF. The chain employs TRBV9 and TRBJ1-4; 7 bases agree with TRBD1. CDR3 length: 15 amino acids. The J segment lost 7 bases and the V segment lost 5 bases, leaving 11 bases of the junction unmatched. Germline V gives CDR1 SGDLS, CDR2 YYNGEE. The full variable domain, completed using reference TRBV9 and TRBJ1-4, is DSGVTQTPKHLITATGQRVTLRCSPRSGDLSVYWYQQSLDQGLQFLIQYYNGEERAKGNILERFSAQQFPDLHSELNLSSLELGDSALYFCASSFTGESAEKLFFGSGTQLSVL.

The gene calls are TRBV6-5 and TRBJ2-3, with TRBD2 matching over 7 bases. Germline CDR1 and CDR2: MNHEY and SVGAGI. The V segment lost 6 bases and the J segment 0 bases; nucleotides outside the gene matches: 6. The length of the CDR3 is 15 residues. In nucleotides, the CDR3 is TGTGCCAGCAGACTAGCGTTTACTAGCACAGATACGCAGTATTTT. Translating it yields CASRLAFTSTDTQYF.

DNA for the CDR3: TGTGCCAGTAGTATAAGAGGGCAGGCCCGCTCTGGGGCCAACGTCCTGACTTTC. Translation gives CASSIRGQARSGANVLTF. The rearrangement links TRBV19 to TRBJ2-6, with D possibly being TRBD2 (5 bases). The CDR3 has 18 amino acids. Germline CDR1 is LNHDA and CDR2 is SQIVND (reference sequence). With 2 bases removed from V and 0 bases from J, the gap between germline ends came to 14 bases.

V gene TRBV30 combines with J gene TRBJ2-7, with 10 bases matching TRBD2. This CDR3 is 15 amino acids long. Germline lookup yields CDR1 GTSNPN and CDR2 SVGIG (reference sequence). J was trimmed by 6 bases and V by 0 bases; bases with no gene match: 8. The CDR3 DNA reads as TGTGCCTGGAGTGTCAGAAGCGGGAGGGCTCGCGAGCAGTACTTC. Its protein product is CAWSVRSGRAREQYF.

This chain joins TRBV18 and TRBJ2-7, with 8 positions matching TRBD1. The V gene's germline CDR1 is KGHSH and CDR2 LQKENI. This CDR3 has 15 amino acids. V dropped 0 bases and J dropped 2; count of bases not matched to a gene: 3. CDR3 protein: CASSPPGDRPYEQYF. In DNA, the CDR3 is TGTGCCAGCTCACCACCTGGGGACAGGCCCTACGAGCAGTACTTC.

The chain recombines TRBV11-3 with TRBJ2-2; 11 bases are a match to TRBD1. CDR1 is SGHNT, CDR2 YENEEA, per germline. The CDR3 length is 15 residues. The junction had 4 bases not matched to a gene; V was cut back by 5 bases and J by 5 bases. Written as DNA, the CDR3 is TGTGCCAGCAGCCCCGGGACAGGGGGTACCGGGGAGCTGTTTTTT. Protein: CASSPGTGGTGELFF.

This sequence joins TRBV18 and TRBJ1-2, with D hard to call. The CDR3 is 13 residues long. V was shortened by 3 bases and J by 5 bases, with 10 bases between the two germline ends. CDR1 KGHSH and CDR2 LQKENI come from the germline V gene. The CDR3 sequence is CASSPDSQYGYTF. The CDR3 DNA reads TGTGCCAGCTCACCCGACTCCCAATATGGCTACACCTTC.

The chain links TRBV27 to TRBJ2-4; 9 nucleotides line up with TRBD2. This CDR3 is built from 15 residues. J lost 7 bases, V lost 7 bases, and 11 bases had no gene match. Germline V gene lookup returns CDR1 MNHEY and CDR2 SMNVEV (reference sequence). CDR3 region: CASNPGTSRGNIQYF. As DNA, the CDR3 is TGTGCCAGCAACCCTGGGACTAGCCGCGGTAACATTCAGTACTTC.

V usage is TRBV9 and J usage is TRBJ2-3; a possible D gene is TRBD1 (5 bases). Germline-derived CDR1 and CDR2 are SGDLS and YYNGEE. The CDR3 has 16 amino acids. Trimming stripped 0 bases from V and 2 bases from J, with 13 bases between. DNA for the CDR3: TGTGCCAGCAGCGTAGAGATAACGGACACCACAGATACGCAGTATTTT. Amino acid sequence: CASSVEITDTTDTQYF.

V gene TRBV11-2 combines with J gene TRBJ1-5; tentatively, D is TRBD1 (5 bases). Per germline, CDR1 SGHAT and CDR2 FQNNGV. Deletions cut 1 base from V and 2 bases from J, with 12 bases between. The CDR3 loop spans 16 amino acids. This CDR3 is CASSLGKGLGNQPQHF. Written as DNA, the CDR3 is TGTGCCAGCAGCTTAGGTAAGGGGCTGGGCAATCAGCCCCAGCATTTT.

This clone was seen a few times. The chain combines TRBV5-4 with TRBJ2-5, with a possible D match to TRBD2 (5 bases). CDR1 and CDR2 (germline): SGHNT, YYREEE (reference sequence). This CDR3 is 14 amino acids long. The V end lost 5 bases, the J end lost 4 bases, and 15 bases lay between the germline ends. CDR3 amino acids: CASSPLGVGETQYF. CDR3 nucleotide sequence: TGTGCCAGCAGTCCCCTCGGGGTCGGAGAGACCCAGTACTTC.

This clone was seen more than once but under ten times. The chain combines TRBV15 with TRBJ2-7; 13 positions agree with TRBD2. The V segment lost 2 bases and the J segment 0 bases; nucleotides outside the gene matches: 7. Germline V lookup: CDR1 LNHNV, CDR2 YYDKDF (reference sequence). The CDR3 runs to 18 residues. The CDR3 DNA sequence: TGTGCCACCAGCAGACTAACTACTAGCGGGGGGGACTCCTACGAGCAGTACTTC. Residues: CATSRLTTSGGDSYEQYF.

The chain couples TRBV9 to TRBJ2-1, with 8 bases aligning to TRBD1. Germline CDR1 SGDLS, CDR2 YYNGEE. V gave up 6 bases and J gave up 2 bases; unmatched junction bases: 10. The CDR3 has 16 amino acids. In DNA, the CDR3 is TGTGCCAGCACCGTCTCCGGGACAGGTGCCTACAATGAGCAGTTCTTC. Amino acids: CASTVSGTGAYNEQFF.

CDR3 sequence: CASSKTGDQPQHF. CDR3 DNA sequence: TGTGCCAGCAGCAAAACAGGGGACCAGCCCCAGCATTTT. The chain carries TRBV11-1 and TRBJ1-5; TRBD1 matches 7 bases. The CDR3 covers 13 residues. CDR1 is SGHAT and CDR2 is FQDESV in the germline V gene (reference sequence). V dropped 5 bases and J dropped 7; count of bases not matched to a gene: 5.

The V gene is TRBV6-1, the J gene TRBJ1-1; the D gene is possibly TRBD1 (6 bases). Trimming left V 3 bases short and J 4 bases short, with 24 bases between. Germline CDR1 and CDR2: MNHNS and SASEGT. CDR3 length equals 18 residues. CDR3 region: CASSDSPGGRSTLTEAFF. The CDR3, as DNA: TGTGCCAGCAGTGATTCGCCCGGGGGGCGGTCAACCCTCACTGAAGCTTTCTTT.

The rearrangement links TRBV19 to TRBJ1-6; perhaps TRBD1 as D (6 bases). Germline V gives CDR1 LNHDA, CDR2 SQIVND (reference sequence). This CDR3 spans 18 amino acids. Trimming removed 6 bases from V and 5 bases from J, with 23 bases in between. The CDR3 region has the DNA TGTGCCAGTAGCACTACTCTTCTGGGGGCGAGGAATAATTCACCCCTCCACTTT. The encoded protein is CASSTTLLGARNNSPLHF.

The chain is built from TRBV5-4 and TRBJ1-2, with 8 positions matching TRBD1. V trimming: 3 bases; J trimming: 7 bases; junction bases outside the gene matches: 8. Germline assignment: CDR1 SGHNT and CDR2 YYREEE (reference sequence). This CDR3 comprises 14 residues. Here the CDR3 DNA reads TGTGCCAGCAGCTCGACAGGGGACCTGTCTGGCTACACCTTC. Protein sequence: CASSSTGDLSGYTF.

The chain recombines TRBV2 with TRBJ1-2; 9 nucleotides align to TRBD1. Germline V gene lookup returns CDR1 SNHLY and CDR2 FYNNEI. V dropped 6 bases and J dropped 1; count of bases not matched to a gene: 9. There are 16 residues in the CDR3. CDR3 sequence: CASRGTGSLNNYGYTF. CDR3 nucleotides: TGTGCCAGCAGGGGGACAGGGTCCCTTAATAACTATGGCTACACCTTC.